The present T cell receptor beta chain was sequenced within a study of beta chain features in type 1 diabetes. The J segment lost 2 bases and the V segment lost 4 bases, leaving 3 bases of the junction unmatched. The germline V gene encodes CDR1 SGHTA and CDR2 FQGNSA. The CDR3 length is 14 residues. Expressed TCRB transcripts got sequenced, as all isolated RNA was reverse transcribed. Sequencing was performed with immunoSEQ multiplex PCR; in TCRdb, only in-frame clones are kept and a portion is missing. Here the sample spans hundreds of thousands of clones, roughly 16% being singletons. The specimen sequenced was naive CD4+ T cells from blood. The origin of this receptor is a man aged 18 to 30 in good health. This chain uses TRBV7-2 with TRBJ2-7; 9 bases map to TRBD2. CDR3 in DNA: TGTGCCAGCAGCTCTAGCGGGGCCACCTACGAGCAGTACTTC. This codes for CASSSSGATYEQYF.